This entry is about one TCR beta chain. This record comes from a study of OX40 agonist ivuxolimab in advanced cancers. Repertoires were generated with immunoSEQ multiplex PCR, while TCRdb's copy carries only in-frame clones and drops some. The sample has roughly 49,000 clones; about nine tenths are singletons. At cycle 4 day 1, cycle 7 day 1, and baseline, blood was sampled. The TCR sequence derives from an adult with an advanced solid tumor such as melanoma, head and neck, liver or kidney cancer. This specimen was CD4+ or CD8+ T cells sorted from blood, taken in a trial of the OX40 agonist ivuxolimab.

The CDR3 reads CASSPPVGSGEQYF. The CDR3 DNA is TGTGCCAGCAGTCCTCCGGTGGGATCCGGGGAGCAGTACTTC. The rearrangement uses TRBV6-1 and TRBJ2-7; D not certain. This CDR3 region has 14 residues. V lost 5 bases and J lost 7, with 18 bases in between. Germline V gives CDR1 MNHNS, CDR2 SASEGT.